This T cell receptor beta chain is from a study of spatial heterogeneity in lung cancer. Time point: sample taken at primary tumor resection. Untreated early-stage non-small cell lung cancer patients, some 70 in total, were the donors. Sequencing of whole RNA from tumor, nontumor lung or frozen PBMC involved no sorting. This clonotype showed up many times. Every TCR cDNA molecule bore a unique molecular identifier. Via MiXCR, TCRdb re-called the 5' RACE reads, giving one row per CDR3 protein. Of some 83,000 distinct CDR3 sequences detected, 7% to 9% appear once; the ten largest clones hold about 6.8%. CDR1 is MNHNY and CDR2 is SVGAGI in the germline V gene (reference sequence). CDR3 size: 13 residues. Trimming took off 0 bases at V and 4 bases at J, with 6 bases between the two ends.

The chain employs TRBV6-6 and TRBJ1-1; D is uncertain. This clonotype was obtained from a male donor with early-stage non-small cell lung cancer. The starting material was PBMCs, obtained at surgery. The CDR3 reads CASSYSGGTEAFF. CDR3 in DNA: TGTGCCAGCAGTTACTCCGGAGGCACTGAAGCTTTCTTT.